Shown below are 26 T cell receptor beta chains from a single sample sequenced in a study of glioma-infiltrating T cells after dendritic cell vaccination. Sample time point: after dendritic cell vaccination, including at tumor progression/relapse. Only in-frame clones appear in the TCRdb table, and some are missing; sequencing was by immunoSEQ multiplex PCR. The table includes 100,000 to 120,000 clones, around 89% detected once. Sequencing was performed on blood, taken after dendritic cell vaccination. These receptors all stem from a human donor with glioblastoma.

This chain links TRBV7-2 with TRBJ1-2, with D maybe TRBD1 (5 bases). CDR3 size: 14 residues. Trimming pared 0 bases from V and 4 bases from J, leaving 9 bases between. Looked up from germline, CDR1 is SGHTA and CDR2 is FQGNSA. The CDR3 spells CASSLAWDFYGYTF. CDR3 bases: TGTGCCAGCAGCTTAGCTTGGGACTTCTATGGCTACACCTTC.

The chain is built from TRBV30 and TRBJ1-2; 7 nucleotides match TRBD1. The CDR3 is made up of 11 amino acids. Trimming at V came to 3 bases and at J to 7 bases, leaving 2 bases not matched to a gene. Germline V CDR1 and CDR2: GTSNPN, SVGIG (reference sequence). DNA for the CDR3: TGTGCCTGGAGACAGGGGTTTGGCTACACCTTC. Translating it yields CAWRQGFGYTF.

This chain uses TRBV9 with TRBJ2-2; no firm D call. From germline, CDR1 is SGDLS and CDR2 YYNGEE. The CDR3 extends over 15 amino acids. V was shortened by 2 bases and J by 7 bases, with 15 bases between the two germline ends. CDR3 DNA sequence: TGTGCCAGCAGCGTTCACCTTGGAGCGAGCGGGGAGCTGTTTTTT. Translated: CASSVHLGASGELFF.

V usage is TRBV19 and J usage is TRBJ2-7; 7 nucleotides agree with TRBD1. The V gene's germline CDR1 is LNHDA and CDR2 SQIVND (reference sequence). J lost 2 bases, V lost 6 bases, and 10 bases had no gene match. The CDR3 runs to 15 residues. The CDR3 is CASRWSDRSTYEQYF. In DNA form, the CDR3 reads TGTGCCAGTAGATGGTCGGACAGGTCGACCTACGAGCAGTACTTC.

V is TRBV6-5 and J is TRBJ2-7; D is perhaps TRBD2 (6 bases). In germline, CDR1 is MNHEY, CDR2 SVGAGI. The V end was cut by 5 bases, the J end by 3 bases, with 17 bases between. The CDR3 sequence is 15 residues long. The CDR3 bases are TGTGCCAGCAGTCCCTGGAGGGGCCCTTTCTACGAGCAGTACTTC. Protein: CASSPWRGPFYEQYF.

The chain has TRBV7-9 and TRBJ1-1; TRBD1 matches 7 bases. The junction had 9 bases not matched to a gene; V was cut back by 3 bases and J by 8 bases. CDR3 length: 14 amino acids. CDR1 is SEHNR, CDR2 FQNEAQ, per germline (reference sequence). DNA of the CDR3: TGTGCCAGCAGCTTTGAGTCGAACAGGGGAGAAGCTTTCTTT. Translation: CASSFESNRGEAFF.

The rearrangement uses TRBV7-8 and TRBJ2-7; a possible D gene is TRBD1 (5 bases). CDR3 length: 15 residues. Germline CDR1 SGHVS, CDR2 FQNEAQ. V shed 2 bases and J shed 0 bases, with 11 bases lying between them. The CDR3 protein is CASSLRSGNSYEQYF. In nucleotides, the CDR3 is TGTGCCAGCAGCTTACGGTCAGGGAACTCCTACGAGCAGTACTTC.

This clone was seen a single time. V and J are TRBV6-4 and TRBJ2-6; D is uncertain. CDR3 length: 17 amino acids. CDR1 is MRHNA, CDR2 SNTAGT, per germline. V gave up 10 bases and J gave up 0 bases, with 19 bases separating them. The CDR3 here is CANPAEPHCSGANVLTF. The CDR3 bases are TGTGCCAACCCGGCGGAGCCCCACTGCTCTGGGGCCAACGTCCTGACTTTC.

The chain carries TRBV6-5 and TRBJ1-1; tentatively, D is TRBD1 (6 bases). V lost 4 bases and J lost 3, with 15 bases in between. Germline lookup yields CDR1 MNHEY and CDR2 SVGAGI. The CDR3 runs 15 residues. The DNA of the CDR3 is TGTGCCAGCAGTTCTCTGGGGGCTGGGGACACTGAAGCTTTCTTT. Its protein product is CASSSLGAGDTEAFF.

The rearrangement links TRBV4-1 to TRBJ2-7; tentatively, D is TRBD1 (6 bases). Trimming removed 3 bases at V and 1 base at J, with 7 bases between. The germline CDR1 and CDR2 sequences are MGHRA and YSYEKL. The CDR3 is made up of 13 amino acids. CDR3 nucleotide sequence: TGCGCCAGCAGCCAGGACAGATCCTACGAGCAGTACTTC. Translation gives CASSQDRSYEQYF.

The chain uses TRBV2 and TRBJ2-1, with 15 positions matching TRBD2. The CDR3 spans 15 residues. V lost 6 bases and J lost 8; bases outside the gene matches: 5. Per germline, CDR1 SNHLY and CDR2 FYNNEI. The CDR3 is CASRHRTSGRDEQFF. Written as DNA, the CDR3 is TGTGCCAGCAGACACCGGACTAGCGGGAGGGATGAGCAGTTCTTC.

This chain connects TRBV5-4 to TRBJ1-2; D remains ambiguous. CDR3 length: 14 amino acids. The germline V gene encodes CDR1 SGHNT and CDR2 YYREEE (reference sequence). V was shortened by 4 bases and J by 7 bases, with 17 bases between the two germline ends. The DNA for the CDR3 is TGTGCCAGCAGCCCGCGCTCGGGTGATGGTGGCTACACCTTC. It yields the protein CASSPRSGDGGYTF.

The chain links TRBV11-2 to TRBJ1-5; a weak D match, TRBD1 (5 bases). V was clipped by 5 bases and J by 4 bases, with 9 bases between them. The CDR3 totals 13 residues. Germline values: CDR1 SGHAT, CDR2 FQNNGV. The CDR3 here is CASSPSGNQPQHF. CDR3 sequence (DNA): TGTGCCAGCAGCCCATCAGGGAATCAGCCCCAGCATTTT.

The chain joins TRBV10-3 to TRBJ1-1; D remains unclear. V shed 3 bases and J shed 9 bases, with 14 bases lying between them. Germline V gene lookup returns CDR1 ENHRY and CDR2 SYGVKD. The CDR3 is 13 amino acids. CDR3 loop: CAISDPGGPKAFF. The CDR3 nucleotides read TGTGCCATCAGTGACCCGGGAGGTCCTAAAGCTTTCTTT.

This clone has a single count. The chain uses TRBV11-3 and TRBJ2-1, with 11 bases identical to TRBD1. Trimming at V came to 5 bases and at J to 8 bases, leaving 8 bases not matched to a gene. This CDR3 has 15 residues. Germline V CDR1 and CDR2: SGHNT, YENEEA. The CDR3 loop is CASSRGQGANDEQFF. CDR3 coding DNA: TGTGCCAGCAGCAGAGGACAGGGGGCAAACGATGAGCAGTTCTTC.

The chain carries TRBV30 and TRBJ1-1; perhaps TRBD1 as D (5 bases). The CDR3 consists of 14 residues. With 2 bases removed from V and 1 base from J, the gap between germline ends came to 11 bases. The germline CDR1 and CDR2 sequences are GTSNPN and SVGIG (reference sequence). The CDR3 DNA reads TGTGCCTGGAGTCCCAAGGGGTCGAACACTGAAGCTTTCTTT. Its translation is CAWSPKGSNTEAFF.

The V call is TRBV5-6, the J call TRBJ1-2, with 10 positions matching TRBD1. Per the germline V gene, CDR1 is SGHDT and CDR2 is YYEEEE. V was pared by 3 bases and J by 7 bases, with 3 bases of the junction left unmatched. This CDR3 has 13 amino acids. The CDR3 DNA follows: TGTGCCAGCAGCTGGGACAGGGGAGGTGGCTACACCTTC. It encodes CASSWDRGGGYTF.

This chain joins TRBV2 and TRBJ1-1; D not certain. The CDR3 contains 15 residues. Trimming took off 5 bases at V and 2 bases at J, with 15 bases between the two ends. Germline CDR1 and CDR2: SNHLY and FYNNEI. The CDR3 sequence: CASSPQQLTNTEAFF. Written as DNA, the CDR3 is TGTGCCAGCAGTCCCCAACAGTTAACCAACACTGAAGCTTTCTTT.

The CDR3 nucleotides read TGTGCCTGGAGTCTGTGGGAGATAAGGGATGAGCAGTTCTTC. This translates into CAWSLWEIRDEQFF. The gene calls are TRBV30 and TRBJ2-1; weak D call: TRBD2 (5 bases). V was clipped by 2 bases and J by 8 bases, with 16 bases between them. The CDR3 extends over 14 amino acids. Germline-derived CDR1 and CDR2 are GTSNPN and SVGIG (reference sequence).

The CDR3, as DNA: TGTGCCAGCAGCCAAGATTTACGGGGCTACAATGAGCAGTTCTTC. Encoded protein: CASSQDLRGYNEQFF. This chain links TRBV4-2 with TRBJ2-1; a possible D gene is TRBD2 (5 bases). The CDR3 extends over 15 amino acids. CDR1 and CDR2 from the germline V gene are LGHNA and YNFKEQ. V was shortened by 0 bases and J by 3 bases, with 9 bases between the two germline ends.

This chain uses TRBV15 with TRBJ2-3, with 13 bases lining up with TRBD2. This CDR3 has 17 amino acids. V was clipped by 1 base and J by 4 bases; unmatched bases: 5. CDR1 is LNHNV, CDR2 YYDKDF, per germline (reference sequence). The chain's CDR3 is CATSRGTSGREADTQYF. The CDR3 region has the DNA TGTGCCACCAGCAGAGGCACTAGCGGGAGGGAAGCAGATACGCAGTATTTT.

This clone was counted between two and nine times. This sequence joins TRBV29-1 and TRBJ1-2; TRBD1 is a possible D gene (6 bases). The CDR3 runs 13 residues. Trimming cost V 6 bases and J 6 bases, with 17 bases left between them. The germline V gene encodes CDR1 SQVTM and CDR2 ANQGSEA. The CDR3 reads CSVPSGGRDGYTF. CDR3 nucleotide sequence: TGCAGCGTCCCCTCGGGGGGGCGGGATGGCTACACCTTC.

This clone was found a few times. The chain joins TRBV2 to TRBJ1-3, with TRBD1 identical over 8 bases. CDR1 and CDR2 from the germline V gene are SNHLY and FYNNEI. CDR3 length: 16 amino acids. V lost 6 bases, J lost 1 base, and 8 bases stayed unmatched. Here the CDR3 reads CASRPLTGDSGNTIYF. The DNA of the CDR3 is TGTGCCAGCAGACCCTTGACAGGGGATTCTGGAAACACCATATATTTT. The whole variable domain, remainder taken from reference TRBV2 and TRBJ1-3, is EPEVTQTPSHQVTQMGQEVILRCVPISNHLYFYWYRQILGQKVEFLVSFYNNEISEKSEIFDDQFSVERPDGSNFTLKIRSTKLEDSAMYFCASRPLTGDSGNTIYFGEGSWLTVV.

The sample holds one count of this clone. This chain uses TRBV19 with TRBJ2-3, with 11 bases fitting TRBD2. The germline V gene encodes CDR1 LNHDA and CDR2 SQIVND (reference sequence). The J segment lost 5 bases and the V segment lost 4 bases, leaving 5 bases of the junction unmatched. CDR3 length: 15 amino acids. This chain's CDR3 is CASSTLTSGRDTQYF. For the CDR3, the DNA is TGTGCCAGTAGTACCCTAACTAGCGGGAGAGATACGCAGTATTTT.

This chain joins TRBV30 and TRBJ1-1, with D maybe TRBD1 (5 bases). The CDR3 extends over 13 amino acids. Trimming shortened V by 2 bases and J by 1 base, and 8 bases separated the two germline ends. Germline-derived CDR1 and CDR2 are GTSNPN and SVGIG (reference sequence). The CDR3 is CAWSLTANTEAFF. The CDR3 DNA is TGTGCCTGGAGTTTGACAGCGAACACTGAAGCTTTCTTT.

The V call is TRBV6-4, the J call TRBJ2-5; 15 bases line up with TRBD2. The J segment lost 7 bases and the V segment lost 2 bases, leaving 14 bases of the junction unmatched. The CDR3 length is 19 residues. CDR1 MRHNA and CDR2 SNTAGT come from the germline V gene. The CDR3 reads CASSDPPGLAGGARGTQYF. DNA of the CDR3: TGTGCCAGCAGTGACCCACCGGGACTAGCGGGAGGTGCTCGTGGGACCCAGTACTTC.